Following are 17 T cell receptor beta chains from one sample sequenced in a study of blood T cell repertoires in COVID-19. Here immunoSEQ multiplex PCR was the method, and the copy in TCRdb shows in-frame clones only, minus some. In the table there are a few hundred thousand clones, approximately 90% of which are singletons. Sequencing was performed on PBMCs or T cells enriched from blood (not recorded which). These receptors were collected from a man aged 40-49 years who had recovered from COVID-19.

The chain links TRBV7-9 to TRBJ2-3, with 7 bases fitting TRBD2. Germline V gene data show CDR1 as SEHNR and CDR2 as FQNEAQ (reference sequence). CDR3 length equals 16 residues. Unmatched junction bases numbered 10, after V lost 5 bases and J lost 2 bases. CDR3 sequence (DNA): TGTGCCAGCAGCCGGCTCGCGGGGGACCCCACAGATACGCAGTATTTT. The encoded protein is CASSRLAGDPTDTQYF.

The table lists this clone with a count of one. J is TRBJ1-2 and V is TRBV18; 7 bases map to TRBD1. The ends lost 3 bases at V and 4 bases at J; junction bases unmatched: 8. CDR3 length: 15 amino acids. Germline CDR1 reads KGHSH; CDR2 reads LQKENI. The CDR3 coding sequence is TGTGCCAGCTCACCGGGCAGGGGGGAGAGCTATGGCTACACCTTC. Translation gives CASSPGRGESYGYTF.

The chain employs TRBV6-2 or TRBV6-3 and TRBJ2-7, with a weak D call TRBD1 (6 bases). Germline CDR1 is MNHEY and CDR2 is SVGEGT. CDR3 length: 12 amino acids. Deletions cut 6 bases from V and 9 bases from J, with 15 bases between. CDR3 nucleotide sequence: TGTGCCAGCAGCCTTACGGACAGAGCGCAGTACTTC. Protein product: CASSLTDRAQYF.

This clone was recorded once. The J gene is TRBJ1-6, the V gene TRBV3-1 (or the pseudogene TRBV3-2), with 8 bases matching TRBD1. Trimming at V came to 4 bases and at J to 6 bases, leaving 14 bases not matched to a gene. The CDR3 consists of 18 residues. Germline CDR1 reads LGHDT; CDR2 reads YNNKEL (reference sequence). DNA for the CDR3: TGTGCCAGCAGCCCGGACAGGGCCCAGATGAGGGGTAATTCACCCCTCCACTTT. This translates into CASSPDRAQMRGNSPLHF.

The V call is TRBV27, the J call TRBJ2-2; TRBD2 aligns across 11 bases. Germline lookup yields CDR1 MNHEY and CDR2 SMNVEV (reference sequence). The CDR3 has 15 residues. V dropped 5 bases and J dropped 4; count of bases not matched to a gene: 3. CDR3 bases: TGTGCCAGCAGTCCCGGGACTAGCGGCACCGGGGAGCTGTTTTTT. Protein product: CASSPGTSGTGELFF.

This clone was seen only once. This chain uses TRBV4-1 with TRBJ2-7, with 8 bases identical to TRBD2. CDR3 length: 14 amino acids. CDR1 and CDR2 from the germline V gene are MGHRA and YSYEKL. Germline trimming cut 2 bases from V and 3 bases from J; bases unmatched to any gene: 3. The CDR3 nucleotides read TGCGCCAGCAGCCAAACGCGGGAGGTCTACGAGCAGTACTTC. This codes for CASSQTREVYEQYF.

This clone occurred once. The gene calls are TRBV2 and TRBJ2-3; 11 bases agree with TRBD2. CDR1 and CDR2 (germline): SNHLY, FYNNEI. This CDR3 has 15 amino acids. Losses at the gene ends were 7 bases for V and 1 base for J; bases not matched to a gene: 4. For the CDR3, the DNA is TGTGCCAGCATGAAGGGACTAGCGGGCACAGATACGCAGTATTTT. This translates into CASMKGLAGTDTQYF. Based on the CDR3 plus reference TRBV2 and TRBJ2-3, the full variable domain is EPEVTQTPSHQVTQMGQEVILRCVPISNHLYFYWYRQILGQKVEFLVSFYNNEISEKSEIFDDQFSVERPDGSNFTLKIRSTKLEDSAMYFCASMKGLAGTDTQYFGPGTRLTVL.

The V gene is TRBV6-1, the J gene TRBJ2-5, with a weak D call TRBD2 (7 bases). Trimming shortened V by 3 bases and J by 4 bases, and 12 bases separated the two germline ends. Germline V gene lookup returns CDR1 MNHNS and CDR2 SASEGT. CDR3 length: 14 amino acids. The CDR3 loop reads CASSDWGGRETQYF. The DNA of the CDR3 is TGTGCCAGCAGTGATTGGGGGGGCCGAGAGACCCAGTACTTC.

The J gene is TRBJ2-1, the V gene TRBV7-8; TRBD1 matches 9 bases. Germline assignment: CDR1 SGHVS and CDR2 FQNEAQ. CDR3 length: 17 amino acids. The junction had 13 bases not matched to a gene; V was cut back by 3 bases and J by 7 bases. DNA of the CDR3: TGTGCCAGCAGCTTGCGATCCGTAGGACAGGGGATAAATGAGCAGTTCTTC. It translates to CASSLRSVGQGINEQFF.

The chain couples TRBV4-2 to TRBJ2-3; 12 bases match TRBD2. The CDR3 sequence is 18 residues long. Germline V gives CDR1 LGHNA, CDR2 YNFKEQ. The V segment lost 3 bases and the J segment 0 bases; nucleotides outside the gene matches: 7. CDR3 region: CASSQRLAGAPSTDTQYF. The CDR3 DNA follows: TGTGCCAGCAGCCAGCGACTAGCGGGGGCGCCGAGCACAGATACGCAGTATTTT.

This clone was counted a few times. The chain employs TRBV30 and TRBJ2-7; D gene unclear. The length of the CDR3 is 15 residues. V lost 1 base to trimming and J lost 0 bases, with 13 bases between them. Germline V lookup: CDR1 GTSNPN, CDR2 SVGIG (reference sequence). CDR3 sequence reads: CAWSGIRTSSYEQYF. The CDR3 nucleotides are TGTGCCTGGAGTGGAATTAGAACCTCCTCCTACGAGCAGTACTTC.

The J gene is TRBJ1-5, the V gene TRBV18; D not resolved. V shed 2 bases and J shed 1 base, with 9 bases lying between them. The germline CDR1 and CDR2 sequences are KGHSH and LQKENI. The CDR3 covers 15 residues. CDR3: CASSPKRVSNQPQHF. The CDR3 coding sequence is TGTGCCAGCTCACCAAAGAGGGTGAGCAATCAGCCCCAGCATTTT.

As concerns this clone: The same CDR3 is also encoded by other DNA sequences in this sample. The chain joins TRBV19 to TRBJ1-1; D is uncertain. CDR1 LNHDA and CDR2 SQIVND come from the germline V gene (reference sequence). V shed 5 bases and J shed 2 bases, with 9 bases lying between them. The CDR3 runs to 13 residues. Here the CDR3 reads CASSVRGNTEAFF. DNA of the CDR3: TGTGCCAGTAGTGTCCGAGGTAACACTGAAGCTTTCTTT.

J is TRBJ2-3 and V is TRBV4-1; 12 nucleotides line up with TRBD1. V lost 5 bases and J lost 6; bases outside the gene matches: 6. Per germline, CDR1 MGHRA and CDR2 YSYEKL. The CDR3 has 15 amino acids. CDR3 amino acids: CASSFRDRGRDTQYF. CDR3 DNA: TGCGCCAGCAGCTTCCGGGACAGGGGGCGTGATACGCAGTATTTT.

The chain couples TRBV5-1 to TRBJ2-7; D is perhaps TRBD2 (6 bases). V was cut by 0 bases and J by 4 bases, with 11 bases left in between. CDR1 and CDR2 from the germline V gene are SGHRS and YFSETQ. This CDR3 has 14 residues. This CDR3 reads CASSLGLALYEQYF. The CDR3 nucleotides are TGCGCCAGCAGCTTGGGGCTAGCGCTGTACGAGCAGTACTTC.

The chain combines TRBV14 with TRBJ2-7; 10 bases fit TRBD1. J lost 5 bases, V lost 4 bases, and 8 bases had no gene match. Germline lookup yields CDR1 SGHDN and CDR2 FVKESK. The CDR3 sequence is 15 residues long. CDR3 region: CASSRWTGGTNEQYF. Here the CDR3 DNA reads TGTGCCAGCAGCCGGTGGACAGGGGGGACTAACGAGCAGTACTTC.

This clone was seen a single time. This rearrangement joins TRBV28 to TRBJ1-5, with D unclear. CDR3 length: 14 amino acids. Germline loops: CDR1 MDHEN, CDR2 SYDVKM. V gave up 3 bases and J gave up 7 bases, with 13 bases separating them. The CDR3 sequence: CASSLRAKGQPQHF. The CDR3 DNA reads TGTGCCAGCAGTTTGAGGGCAAAAGGACAGCCCCAGCATTTT.